The rows below give T cell receptor beta chains drawn from one sample of a study of a mutant IDH1 vaccine in newly diagnosed glioma. This table comes from immunoSEQ multiplex PCR, and its TCRdb copy is limited to in-frame clones, with some not included. Of 30,000 or so clones listed, roughly 80% were seen once; the top ten hold roughly 20%. The specimen comprised PBMCs, sampled from a glioma patient treated with radiotherapy, temozolomide or both. Receptors originate from a man aged 25-45 years with glioma. CDR3s include the opening cysteine and the closing phenylalanine or tryptophan. The D gene is left open where the match is weak. Expanded clones get a size class; other rows say once, few or many, or leave the size out.

j_call v_call clone_size d_call cdr3_nt cdr3_aa
TRBJ1-4 TRBV10-3 . . TGTGCCATCAGTCAAGACAGCTATAATGAAAAACTGTTTTTT CAISQDSYNEKLFF
TRBJ1-2 TRBV19 . TRBD1 TGTGCCAGTAGCTACGGGACAGATGGCTACACCTTC CASSYGTDGYTF
TRBJ1-2 TRBV7-8 few . TGTGCCAGCAGCTCCCGCCGTTTCCAGTCCGGGGGCTACACCTTC CASSSRRFQSGGYTF
TRBJ2-7 TRBV28 . TRBD2 TGTGCCAGCAGCACCGGGACTAGCGGTTCCTACGAGCAGTACTTC CASSTGTSGSYEQYF
TRBJ2-7 TRBV7-3 . . TGTGCCAGCAGCGCCGTGATGGGATACGAGCAGTACTTC CASSAVMGYEQYF
TRBJ1-1 TRBV6-6 . . TGTGCCAGCAGGACCGGGTCGGCAAACACTGAAGCTTTCTTT CASRTGSANTEAFF
TRBJ2-7 TRBV19 few . TGTGCCAGTAGTATTATAGCAGGTCACTACGAGCAGTACTTC CASSIIAGHYEQYF
TRBJ1-4 TRBV9 . . TGTGCCAGCACCAGGGACGTCGCAACTAATGAAAAACTGTTTTTT CASTRDVATNEKLFF
TRBJ1-1 TRBV6-5 . . TGTGCCAGCAATCATGGATTGGACACTGAAGCTTTCTTT CASNHGLDTEAFF
TRBJ1-5 TRBV7-9 . . TGTGCCAGCAGCAGATTAGAAGGGAGGAATCAGCCCCAGCATTTT CASSRLEGRNQPQHF
TRBJ1-1 TRBV5-5 . TRBD1 TGTGCCAGCAGCTTGGGACAGGGCAGGACTGAAGCTTTCTTT CASSLGQGRTEAFF
TRBJ2-7 TRBV6-1 . TRBD1 TGTGCCAGCACTCCGGGACAGGGTTTCTACGAGCAGTACTTC CASTPGQGFYEQYF
TRBJ1-1 TRBV7-9 . . TGTGCCAGCAGCTTAGGGTGGGGGGAGAACACTGAAGCTTTCTTT CASSLGWGENTEAFF
TRBJ2-2 TRBV19 . . TGTGCCAGTAGTAGAAGGCGCTTCGAAAACGGGGAGCTGTTTTTT CASSRRRFENGELFF
TRBJ2-7 TRBV6-5 . TRBD1 TGTGCCAGCAGATCCGGGACAGGGGGAGCCGGTGACCAGTACTTC CASRSGTGGAGDQYF
TRBJ2-6 TRBV30 . TRBD1 TGTGCCTGGAGTGTACAACAGGGGCGAGGGGCCAACGTCCTGACTTTC CAWSVQQGRGANVLTF
TRBJ2-3 TRBV9 . . TGTGCCAGCAGCGACGGTTTGGAGGACACAGATACGCAGTATTTT CASSDGLEDTDTQYF
TRBJ1-1 TRBV6-1 . TRBD1 TGTGCCAGCAGTCATGGACAGGATAACACTGAAGCTTTCTTT CASSHGQDNTEAFF
TRBJ2-1 TRBV5-1 . . TGCGCCAGCAGCTTGTCAGTCAATGAGCAGTTCTTC CASSLSVNEQFF
TRBJ2-1 TRBV6-5 . TRBD2 TGTGCCAGCAGTCCAACCGGGACTAGGGCCAATGAGCAGTTCTTC CASSPTGTRANEQFF
TRBJ1-2 TRBV28 . TRBD1 TGTGCCAGCAGCACCACAGGGGGTCCCTATGGCTACACCTTC CASSTTGGPYGYTF
TRBJ2-7 TRBV6-1 . TRBD1 TGTGCCAGCAGTGTCGCAGGGGGAAGGTACGAGCAGTACTTC CASSVAGGRYEQYF
TRBJ2-2 TRBV7-6 . . TGTGCCAGCAGCCTTAGGGTCGGGGAATTTGGCACCGGGGAGCTGTTTTTT CASSLRVGEFGTGELFF
TRBJ1-1 TRBV6-1 . . TGTGCCAGCAGTGAAGAGGACACATCCTATAACACTGAAGCTTTCTTT CASSEEDTSYNTEAFF
TRBJ2-7 TRBV19 . . TGTGCCAGTAGTCCGACGGGACCTAGCTCCTACGAGCAGTACTTC CASSPTGPSSYEQYF
TRBJ2-7 TRBV7-9 . . TGTGCCAGCAGCCCCCAGGGTCTTTCGTCCTACGAGCAGTACTTC CASSPQGLSSYEQYF
TRBJ1-2 TRBV19 . . TGTGCCAGTAGTACGGACAGAGATGGCTACACCTTC CASSTDRDGYTF
TRBJ2-5 TRBV29-1 . . TGCAGCGTTGAGGATGGGGGAGAGACCCAGTACTTC CSVEDGGETQYF
TRBJ1-3 TRBV19 . TRBD1 TGTGCCAGTAGTCCGGGACAGGGAAGATCTGGAAACACCATATATTTT CASSPGQGRSGNTIYF
TRBJ1-3 TRBV28 . . TGTGCCAGCAGCGGAGGGGTAGGTCTCCGAAACACCATATATTTT CASSGGVGLRNTIYF
TRBJ1-1 TRBV29-1 few . TGCAGCGTCCGGGTTAACGAAGCTTTCTTT CSVRVNEAFF
TRBJ2-3 TRBV5-1 few TRBD1 TGCGCCAGCAGCCCAATTAGACAGGGTAGGGCAGATACGCAGTATTTT CASSPIRQGRADTQYF
TRBJ2-5 TRBV2 . TRBD2 TGTGCCAGCACCTACACGACTAGCCGGGAGACCCAGTACTTC CASTYTTSRETQYF
TRBJ1-6 TRBV7-2 . . TGTGCCAGCAGCTTAGAATTAAACAGTAATTCACCCCTCCACTTT CASSLELNSNSPLHF
TRBJ2-1 TRBV5-8 . TRBD2 TGTGCCAGCAGCTTGGGGCTAGCGGGGGGCTACAATGAGCAGTTCTTC CASSLGLAGGYNEQFF
TRBJ2-4 TRBV2 . . TGTGCCAGCAGCCGGGCCTACTCAGCCAAAAACATTCAGTACTTC CASSRAYSAKNIQYF
TRBJ2-5 TRBV13 . . TGTGCCAGCAGCCCGGCCGGGGCAGGCCAAGAGACCCAGTACTTC CASSPAGAGQETQYF
TRBJ1-2 TRBV28 . . TGTGCCAGCAGTCCCGGTGAGAGGTCTGGCTACACCTTC CASSPGERSGYTF
TRBJ2-3 TRBV5-1 . . TGCGCCAGCAGCGCTCGGCCCGGGCAAGATACGCAGTATTTT CASSARPGQDTQYF
TRBJ1-3 TRBV5-4 . . TGTGCCAGCAGCTCAGACCGGGACACCGCCTTCTCTGGAAACACCATATATTTT CASSSDRDTAFSGNTIYF
TRBJ1-5 TRBV29-1 . . TGCAGCGTTAAACCAGGGGTCGATCAGCCCCAGCATTTT CSVKPGVDQPQHF
TRBJ1-1 TRBV11-2 . . TGTGCCAGCAGCTTAGACCCGTCTGGTGAAGCTTTCTTT CASSLDPSGEAFF
TRBJ2-6 TRBV19 . . TGTGCCAGTAGTAGACTGCTCTCTGGGGCCAACGTCCTGACTTTC CASSRLLSGANVLTF
TRBJ1-2 TRBV29-1 few TRBD1 TGCAGCGTTGAACCCGGACAGGGGTTTGGTGGCTACACCTTC CSVEPGQGFGGYTF
TRBJ2-1 TRBV14 . TRBD2 TGTGCCAGCAGCCTAAGACTCGGGGGGGCTCGGGATGAGCAGTTCTTC CASSLRLGGARDEQFF
TRBJ2-1 TRBV4-1 . . TGCGCCAGCAGCAGACAGACTGTTAGCTCCTACAATGAGCAGTTCTTC CASSRQTVSSYNEQFF
TRBJ2-5 TRBV21-1 . . TGTGCCAGCAGCAAACAAGTCTGGGCCGGGGAGACCCAGTACTTC CASSKQVWAGETQYF
TRBJ1-5 TRBV29-1 . TRBD1 TGCAGCGCTAAGACAGGGATTAATCAGCCCCAGCATTTT CSAKTGINQPQHF
TRBJ1-2 TRBV19 . TRBD1 TGTGCCAGTAGTAAGACAGGGCACAGCTACACCTTC CASSKTGHSYTF
TRBJ2-4 TRBV6-1 . . TGTGCCAGCAGTGAAAACTGGGCAGGAGTAGCCAAAAACATTCAGTACTTC CASSENWAGVAKNIQYF
TRBJ1-4 TRBV7-8 . . TGTGCCAGCAGCCCCGGGACAACAGATGAAAAACTGTTTTTT CASSPGTTDEKLFF